A single sample is the source of the 26 T cell receptor beta chains below, sequenced in a study of beta chain features in type 1 diabetes. TCRB transcripts that were expressed got sequenced, as all of the isolated RNA had been reverse transcribed. Sequencing used immunoSEQ multiplex PCR; TCRdb keeps in-frame clones, though not all of them. The table has about 930,000 clones, about a sixth seen once. What was sequenced was naive CD4+ T cells from blood. The receptors derive from a woman aged 18-30 years in good health.

This sequence joins TRBV25-1 and TRBJ2-1; 8 nucleotides line up with TRBD2. In germline, CDR1 is MGHDK, CDR2 SYGVNS. The V and J ends lost 1 base and 4 bases, in that order; junction bases with no gene match: 3. CDR3 size: 15 residues. CDR3 in DNA: TGTGCCAGCAGTGAATCGAGCGGGGGTTACAATGAGCAGTTCTTC. Amino acid sequence: CASSESSGGYNEQFF.

In this sample, this clone turned up a few times. The same CDR3 is also encoded by other DNA sequences in this sample. The chain joins TRBV5-1 to TRBJ2-1, with 8 bases lining up with TRBD2. This CDR3 has 16 amino acids. Germline V gene lookup returns CDR1 SGHRS and CDR2 YFSETQ. Trimming cost V 0 bases and J 0 bases; bases outside gene matches: 2. The CDR3 DNA sequence: TGCGCCAGCAGCTTGGTAGGGACTAGCTCCTACAATGAGCAGTTCTTC. Translation gives CASSLVGTSSYNEQFF.

This clone has only a few counts. The gene calls are TRBV2 and TRBJ2-7, with 11 bases that match TRBD2. This CDR3 has 13 residues. Germline V gene data show CDR1 as SNHLY and CDR2 as FYNNEI. The J segment lost 9 bases and the V segment lost 5 bases, leaving 6 bases of the junction unmatched. The CDR3 sequence: CASSLTSGTPQYF. The CDR3 bases are TGTGCCAGCAGTCTGACTAGCGGGACCCCGCAGTACTTC.

This clone was seen only a few times. The chain combines TRBV4-2 with TRBJ2-5; 7 bases align to TRBD1. This CDR3 region has 15 residues. The junction had 7 bases not matched to a gene; V was cut back by 4 bases and J by 2 bases. Germline lookup yields CDR1 LGHNA and CDR2 YNFKEQ. The CDR3 sequence is CASSRVRGRQETQYF. DNA of the CDR3: TGTGCCAGCAGCCGCGTGAGGGGGCGGCAAGAGACCCAGTACTTC.

The chain is built from TRBV5-4 and TRBJ1-1, with 7 bases aligning to TRBD1. This CDR3 comprises 15 residues. Germline CDR1 and CDR2: SGHNT and YYREEE (reference sequence). Trimming took 1 base from V and 11 from J; bases not matched to a gene: 14. The CDR3 protein is CASSLPPGQNLEAFF. The DNA for the CDR3 is TGTGCCAGCAGCTTGCCTCCGGGACAGAACCTTGAGGCTTTCTTT.

The sample holds one count of this clone. The chain combines TRBV5-6 with TRBJ1-4, with D possibly matching TRBD1 (5 bases). Germline V CDR1 and CDR2: SGHDT, YYEEEE. V was cut by 5 bases and J by 2 bases, with 10 bases left in between. This CDR3 region has 14 residues. In DNA, the CDR3 is TGTGCCAGCAGGCGCCGGGACACTAATGAAAAACTGTTTTTT. Protein sequence: CASRRRDTNEKLFF.

This clone showed up just once. The V and J genes are TRBV7-2 and TRBJ2-5, with a weak D call TRBD2 (6 bases). Trimming removed 3 bases from V and 2 bases from J, with 7 bases in between. The germline gives CDR1 SGHTA, CDR2 FQGNSA. The CDR3 length is 13 residues. CDR3 residues: CASSFGTQETQYF. DNA of the CDR3: TGTGCCAGCAGCTTCGGGACTCAAGAGACCCAGTACTTC.

The gene calls are TRBV27 and TRBJ2-1, with TRBD2 matching 9 bases. The germline gives CDR1 MNHEY, CDR2 SMNVEV (reference sequence). J lost 6 bases, V lost 3 bases, and 6 bases had no gene match. The CDR3 extends over 15 amino acids. CDR3 in DNA: TGTGCCAGCAGTTTCGTAGCGGGAGTCCTCAATGAGCAGTTCTTC. This codes for CASSFVAGVLNEQFF.

This clone was seen a handful of times. The chain has TRBV5-4 and TRBJ2-3, with D possibly matching TRBD2 (6 bases). The CDR3 is 16 amino acids. Trimming removed 2 bases from V and 2 bases from J, with 15 bases in between. The V gene's germline CDR1 is SGHNT and CDR2 YYREEE (reference sequence). This CDR3 reads CASSFLLAGNTDTQYF. As DNA, the CDR3 is TGTGCCAGCAGCTTTCTTTTGGCGGGAAACACAGATACGCAGTATTTT.

This clone has a handful of counts. The chain uses TRBV10-3 and TRBJ2-5, with D unresolved. The CDR3 runs to 12 residues. The V gene's germline CDR1 is ENHRY and CDR2 SYGVKD. Trimming took off 4 bases at V and 2 bases at J, with 5 bases between the two ends. The CDR3 DNA follows: TGTGCCATCAGTGCACAACAAGAGACCCAGTACTTC. Protein: CAISAQQETQYF.

The chain recombines TRBV5-4 with TRBJ2-6; the D gene is possibly TRBD2 (6 bases). The CDR3 spans 18 residues. Germline V gene data show CDR1 as SGHNT and CDR2 as YYREEE (reference sequence). Trimming removed 0 bases at V and 1 base at J, with 14 bases between. CDR3 in amino acids: CASSLVGGSRSGANVLTF. Written as DNA, the CDR3 is TGTGCCAGCAGCTTGGTGGGGGGAAGCCGGTCTGGGGCCAACGTCCTGACTTTC.

This clone was seen a handful of times. V gene TRBV7-2 combines with J gene TRBJ1-5; D unresolved. The V and J ends lost 2 bases and 0 bases respectively, with 5 bases between them. Germline V lookup: CDR1 SGHTA, CDR2 FQGNSA. The CDR3 sequence is 14 residues long. The CDR3, as DNA: TGTGCCAGCAGCTTAACTTATAGCAATCAGCCCCAGCATTTT. It yields the protein CASSLTYSNQPQHF.

This clone was seen only a few times. V usage is TRBV4-2 and J usage is TRBJ2-7, with 11 bases matching TRBD1. In germline, CDR1 is LGHNA, CDR2 YNFKEQ. Trimming removed 5 bases from V and 4 bases from J; junction bases left unmatched: 4. The CDR3 is made up of 14 amino acids. CDR3 DNA: TGTGCCAGCAGCTCCGGGACAGGGGGATACGAGCAGTACTTC. Translated: CASSSGTGGYEQYF.

This chain joins TRBV10-3 and TRBJ2-7, with 11 bases fitting TRBD2. After removal of 3 bases from V and 1 base from J, the junction contained 5 bases not matched to a gene. Germline CDR1 ENHRY, CDR2 SYGVKD. The CDR3 loop spans 16 amino acids. For the CDR3, the DNA is TGTGCCATCAGTGACCAGGCTAGCGGGAGGTCCTACGAGCAGTACTTC. Its translation: CAISDQASGRSYEQYF.

In its sample, this clone was seen a few times. The rearrangement joins TRBV7-9 to TRBJ2-5; 7 nucleotides agree with TRBD2. The germline gives CDR1 SEHNR, CDR2 FQNEAQ (reference sequence). This CDR3 region has 14 residues. V lost 6 bases and J lost 4; bases outside the gene matches: 8. The chain's CDR3 is CASSTRWGGETQYF. The CDR3 region has the DNA TGTGCCAGCAGTACTCGCTGGGGGGGAGAGACCCAGTACTTC. The full variable domain, in which reference TRBV7-9 and TRBJ2-5 provide the parts outside the CDR3, is DTGVSQNPRHKITKRGQNVTFRCDPISEHNRLYWYRQTLGQGPEFLTYFQNEAQLEKSRLLSDRFSAERPKGSFSTLEIQRTEQGDSAMYLCASSTRWGGETQYFGPGTRLLVL.

This clone was observed a few times. J is TRBJ1-1 and V is TRBV10-3; D may be TRBD1 (5 bases). Germline CDR1 reads ENHRY; CDR2 reads SYGVKD. Trimming cost V 0 bases and J 1 base, with 6 bases left between them. This CDR3 is 14 amino acids long. CDR3 protein: CAISESGGNTEAFF. Written as DNA, the CDR3 is TGTGCCATCAGTGAGTCGGGGGGGAACACTGAAGCTTTCTTT.

This clone was seen a handful of times. The chain couples TRBV19 to TRBJ2-7; 9 nucleotides align to TRBD2. Germline assignment: CDR1 LNHDA and CDR2 SQIVND (reference sequence). With 5 bases clipped from V and 5 bases from J, the junction kept 4 bases outside the gene matches. The CDR3 sequence is 13 residues long. CDR3 coding DNA: TGTGCCAGTAGTCGAGTAGCGGGAGACGAGCAGTACTTC. Translating gives CASSRVAGDEQYF.

The chain employs TRBV19 and TRBJ1-2; a possible D gene is TRBD1 (5 bases). The CDR3 sequence is 13 residues long. V dropped 8 bases and J dropped 4 bases, with 14 bases sitting between them. Germline V gives CDR1 LNHDA, CDR2 SQIVND (reference sequence). The CDR3 DNA sequence: TGTGCCAGTGCCCAGGGTTGGTTCTATGGCTACACCTTC. This translates into CASAQGWFYGYTF.

The chain uses TRBV6-5 and TRBJ1-2, with 9 nucleotides matching TRBD1. V was pared by 6 bases and J by 8 bases, with 7 bases of the junction left unmatched. CDR1 MNHEY and CDR2 SVGAGI come from the germline V gene. This CDR3 comprises 13 residues. Here the CDR3 DNA reads TGTGCCAGCAGCGGGACAGGGAGTACCGGCTACACCTTC. Protein sequence: CASSGTGSTGYTF.

As regards this clone: One base away lies a much larger clone, so this may be a sequencing read error. Other DNA sequences in this specimen translate into the identical CDR3. The V gene is TRBV28, the J gene TRBJ2-3; D gene unclear. CDR1 is MDHEN, CDR2 SYDVKM, per germline. This CDR3 has 12 amino acids. V lost 8 bases and J 0 bases, leaving 6 bases between the germline ends. The CDR3: CASSPSTDTQYF. CDR3 nucleotides: TGTGCCAGCTCCCCCAGCACAGATACGCAGTATTTT.

This clone has just one count. V gene TRBV28 combines with J gene TRBJ1-4; D is possibly TRBD1 (5 bases). The CDR3 is made up of 14 amino acids. V was clipped by 6 bases and J by 3 bases, with 11 bases between them. CDR1 and CDR2 from the germline V gene are MDHEN and SYDVKM. The CDR3 bases are TGTGCCAGCAGCCCGGGGGGTCCTAATGAAAAACTGTTTTTT. Protein: CASSPGGPNEKLFF.

The rearrangement links TRBV9 to TRBJ2-1, with D possibly being TRBD2 (5 bases). Germline V gene data show CDR1 as SGDLS and CDR2 as YYNGEE. V was trimmed by 0 bases and J by 7 bases, leaving 11 bases between them. The CDR3 covers 14 residues. The CDR3 protein is CASSVGGGRNEQFF. The CDR3 bases are TGTGCCAGCAGCGTAGGTGGAGGTCGTAATGAGCAGTTCTTC.

This clone has just a few counts. The chain couples TRBV5-1 to TRBJ2-4; D is possibly TRBD2 (6 bases). CDR1 and CDR2 (germline): SGHRS, YFSETQ. CDR3 length: 16 amino acids. V was trimmed by 0 bases and J by 3 bases, leaving 13 bases between them. CDR3 amino acids: CASSLEFGGGKNIQYF. In nucleotides, the CDR3 is TGCGCCAGCAGCTTGGAGTTCGGGGGAGGCAAAAACATTCAGTACTTC.

This clone was found a few times. The V and J genes are TRBV2 and TRBJ2-7; perhaps TRBD2 as D (6 bases). The germline CDR1 and CDR2 sequences are SNHLY and FYNNEI. Deletions cut 4 bases from V and 2 bases from J, with 9 bases between. The CDR3 totals 13 residues. DNA for the CDR3: TGTGCCAGCAGTGTAGGAGGGCCCTACGAGCAGTACTTC. Translating it yields CASSVGGPYEQYF.

V is TRBV6-6 and J is TRBJ2-5; 7 bases align to TRBD2. Germline CDR1 is MNHNY and CDR2 is SVGAGI (reference sequence). V lost 2 bases to trimming and J lost 4 bases; unmatched junction nucleotides: 10. This CDR3 comprises 16 residues. The CDR3 sequence: CASSYVGEGHGETQYF. CDR3 DNA sequence: TGTGCCAGCAGTTACGTCGGGGAGGGCCACGGAGAGACCCAGTACTTC.

The chain is built from TRBV9 and TRBJ2-3, with 9 bases fitting TRBD2. J lost 3 bases, V lost 0 bases, and 5 bases had no gene match. This CDR3 is built from 16 residues. The germline CDR1 and CDR2 sequences are SGDLS and YYNGEE. The CDR3 reads CASSVEGSGRTDTQYF. The CDR3 DNA reads as TGTGCCAGCAGCGTAGAGGGTAGCGGGAGAACAGATACGCAGTATTTT.